This section outlines one TCR beta chain sequence together with its context. The antigen remains unidentified. TCRdb re-called the 5' RACE reads; every CDR3 protein appears as one record, without DNA. The sample data list roughly 380,000 distinct CDR3 sequences. The source of the sample is a study of T cells expressing NK-cell markers. Study observations and caveats: About six donors showed dominant NKG2C+ clonotypes comprising about 1.0-8% of their CD8+ T cells. Whether expanded NKG2C-expressing T cell clones recognize HCMV is unknown.

The CDR3 length is 12 residues. Looked up from germline, CDR1 is GTSNPN and CDR2 is SVGIG (reference sequence). The sequenced material came from blood T cells: a sorted CD56 or NKG2C T cell subset, CD4+ or CD8+ T cells, or bulk PBMC T cells (not recorded which). The V call is TRBV30, the J call TRBJ2-4. This receptor was identified in a man aged 18-69 years in good health. The CDR3 loop is CAWIPFGNIQYF.